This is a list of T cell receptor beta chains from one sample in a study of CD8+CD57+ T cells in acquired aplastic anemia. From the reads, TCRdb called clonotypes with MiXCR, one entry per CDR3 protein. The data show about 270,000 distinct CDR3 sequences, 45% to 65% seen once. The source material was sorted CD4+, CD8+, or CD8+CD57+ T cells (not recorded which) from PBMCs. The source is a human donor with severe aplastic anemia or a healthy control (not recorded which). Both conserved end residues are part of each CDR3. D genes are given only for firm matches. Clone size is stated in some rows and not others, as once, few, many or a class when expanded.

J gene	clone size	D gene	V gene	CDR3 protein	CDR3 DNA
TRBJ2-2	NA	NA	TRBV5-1	CASSFTRSDRELFF	TGCGCCAGCAGCTTCACTCGCTCCGATCGGGAGCTGTTTTTT
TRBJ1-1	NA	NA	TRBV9	CASSVDGVGTEAFF	TGTGCCAGCAGCGTAGACGGCGTAGGTACTGAAGCTTTCTTT
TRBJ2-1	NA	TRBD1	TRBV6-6	CASSDRADSYNEQFF	TGTGCCAGCAGCGACAGGGCGGACTCCTACAATGAGCAGTTCTTC
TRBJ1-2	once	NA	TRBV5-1	CASSFQIGESYGYTF	TGCGCCAGCAGCTTCCAGATTGGAGAAAGTTATGGCTACACCTTC
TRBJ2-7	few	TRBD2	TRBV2	CASSLGGSGRDYSYEQYF	TGTGCCAGCAGTCTCGGTGGTAGCGGGAGGGATTACTCCTACGAGCAGTACTTC
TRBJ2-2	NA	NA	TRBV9	CASSVGGWRDTGELFF	TGTGCCAGCAGCGTAGGGGGTTGGAGGGACACCGGGGAGCTGTTTTTT
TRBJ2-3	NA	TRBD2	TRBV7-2	CASSLGTGGSTDTQYF	TGTGCCAGCAGCTTAGGTACGGGGGGGAGCACAGATACGCAGTATTTT
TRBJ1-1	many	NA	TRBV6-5	CASSYRAGENTEAFF	TGTGCCAGCAGTTACAGAGCAGGGGAGAACACTGAAGCTTTCTTT
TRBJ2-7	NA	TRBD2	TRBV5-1	CASSGLAGAMGEQYF	TGCGCCAGCAGCGGTCTAGCGGGAGCGATGGGGGAGCAGTACTTC
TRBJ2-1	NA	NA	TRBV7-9	CVSSTSMRGASGNEQFF	TGTGTCAGCAGCACCTCCATGCGGGGCGCGTCGGGCAATGAGCAGTTCTTC
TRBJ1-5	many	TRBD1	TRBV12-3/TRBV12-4	CASSSTGPGTGSNQPQHF	TGTGCCAGCAGTTCCACGGGGCCCGGGACAGGGTCCAATCAGCCCCAGCATTTT
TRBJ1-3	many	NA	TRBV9	CASSVANARSSGNTIYF	TGTGCCAGCAGCGTAGCAAACGCCCGGAGCTCTGGAAACACCATATATTTT
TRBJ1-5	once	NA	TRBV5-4	CASSFYGSNQPQHF	TGTGCCAGCAGCTTCTACGGCTCCAATCAGCCCCAGCATTTT
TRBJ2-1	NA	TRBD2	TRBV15	CATSRDGLAGGNEQFF	TGTGCCACCAGCAGAGACGGACTAGCGGGTGGGAATGAGCAGTTCTTC
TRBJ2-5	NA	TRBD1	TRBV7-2	CASSLFGTGRGTQYF	TGTGCCAGCAGCTTATTTGGGACAGGGCGGGGGACCCAGTACTTC
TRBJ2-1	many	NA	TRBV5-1	CASSRGVGGNNEQFF	TGCGCCAGCAGCAGAGGAGTAGGGGGTAACAATGAGCAGTTCTTC
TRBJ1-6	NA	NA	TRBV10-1	CASSVTSTEYNSPLHF	TGCGCCAGCAGTGTAACTTCAACCGAATATAATTCACCCCTCCACTTT
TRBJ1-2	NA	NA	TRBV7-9	CASSLAGGAGNTF	TGTGCCAGCAGCTTGGCCGGAGGAGCTGGAAACACCTTC
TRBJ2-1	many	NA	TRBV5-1	CASSPGSSYNEQFF	TGCGCCAGCAGCCCGGGTAGCTCCTACAATGAGCAGTTCTTC
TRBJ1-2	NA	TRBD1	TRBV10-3	CAITSGTGNLNYGYTF	TGTGCCATCACTTCCGGGACAGGGAACCTCAACTATGGCTACACCTTC
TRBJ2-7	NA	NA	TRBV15	CATQEGGLIYEQYF	TGTGCCACCCAGGAGGGGGGTCTTATCTACGAGCAGTACTTC
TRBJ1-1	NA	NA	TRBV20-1	CSARDRGRMNTEAFF	TGCAGTGCTAGAGATCGGGGACGTATGAACACTGAAGCTTTCTTT
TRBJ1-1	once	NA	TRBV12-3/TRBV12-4	CASSLAHSGRNTEAFF	TGTGCCAGCAGTTTAGCCCACTCGGGACGGAACACTGAAGCTTTCTTT